The 14 T cell receptor beta chains presented below share a single source sample, sequenced in a study of cytomegalovirus exposure and HLA in healthy donors. Vbeta (60) and Jbeta (13) primers were used in the PCR. The data were produced by immunoSEQ multiplex PCR, yet TCRdb's version contains in-frame clones alone and is incomplete. Of 99,000 or so clones listed, over 65% were seen once; the top ten hold 7% to 10%. Sequencing was performed on PBMCs. The receptor source for this set is a man aged 40-50 years in good health and CMV-seropositive.

This clone was observed a few times. The chain uses TRBV15 and TRBJ1-6; 7 bases line up with TRBD1. Germline V gives CDR1 LNHNV, CDR2 YYDKDF (reference sequence). This CDR3 contains 15 residues. V dropped 0 bases and J dropped 9; count of bases not matched to a gene: 5. The CDR3 loop is CATSRDTGAGSPLHF. In DNA, the CDR3 is TGTGCCACCAGCAGAGATACAGGGGCAGGTTCACCCCTCCACTTT.

As concerns this clone: This sample also contains other DNA sequences that code for the same CDR3. The chain combines TRBV27 with TRBJ2-7, with 8 bases that match TRBD1. The germline V gene encodes CDR1 MNHEY and CDR2 SMNVEV (reference sequence). The V and J ends lost 5 bases and 3 bases, in that order; junction bases with no gene match: 6. The CDR3 contains 14 residues. CDR3 bases: TGTGCCAGCAGTCCCGGGACAGGCGGCTACGAGCAGTACTTC. Encoded protein: CASSPGTGGYEQYF.

V is TRBV9 and J is TRBJ2-5; weak D call: TRBD1 (5 bases). The germline V gene encodes CDR1 SGDLS and CDR2 YYNGEE. V lost 0 bases and J 2 bases, leaving 11 bases between the germline ends. The CDR3 spans 15 residues. The CDR3 coding sequence is TGTGCCAGCAGCGTAGGTGGCAGGGCTCAAGAGACCCAGTACTTC. This sequence encodes CASSVGGRAQETQYF.

V and J are TRBV6-5 and TRBJ2-3; D might be TRBD1 (6 bases). Trimming left V 4 bases short and J 6 bases short, with 20 bases between. This CDR3 is 16 amino acids long. CDR1 MNHEY and CDR2 SVGAGI come from the germline V gene. The CDR3 loop reads CASSWGRGSLVDTQYF. DNA for the CDR3: TGTGCCAGCAGTTGGGGAAGGGGGTCCTTGGTGGATACGCAGTATTTT.

The rearrangement uses TRBV9 and TRBJ2-3; 11 bases are shared with TRBD1. V gave up 5 bases and J gave up 3 bases; unmatched junction bases: 5. Per germline, CDR1 SGDLS and CDR2 YYNGEE. This CDR3 contains 15 residues. CDR3 DNA: TGTGCCAGCAGGCTCGGGACAGGGGGAACAGATACGCAGTATTTT. It specifies CASRLGTGGTDTQYF.

To note about this clone: Other DNA sequences in this specimen translate into the identical CDR3. The chain has TRBV2 and TRBJ2-7; tentative D call: TRBD2 (6 bases). Germline V gives CDR1 SNHLY, CDR2 FYNNEI. The CDR3 is 14 residues long. The V and J ends lost 1 base and 0 bases respectively, with 7 bases between them. This chain's CDR3 is CASSEEDYSYEQYF. CDR3 bases: TGTGCCAGCAGTGAAGAGGACTACTCCTACGAGCAGTACTTC.

The table lists this clone with a count of one. V gene TRBV5-4 combines with J gene TRBJ2-3; no definite D call. Germline CDR1 and CDR2: SGHNT and YYREEE (reference sequence). The V and J ends lost 4 bases and 4 bases respectively, with 10 bases between them. This CDR3 is 13 amino acids long. This chain's CDR3 is CASSVSTPDTQYF. The CDR3 DNA follows: TGTGCCAGCAGCGTCAGTACCCCAGATACGCAGTATTTT.

The rearrangement uses TRBV21-1 and TRBJ1-5; the table's D call, TRBD1, has no DNA check behind it. TRBV21-1 corresponds to a pseudogene. The CDR3 loop spans 15 amino acids. As DNA, the CDR3 is TGTGCCAGTCCGTCTCGGGACACCTGCAATCAGCCCCAGCATTTT. This codes for CASPSRDTCNQPQHF.

The chain recombines TRBV18 with TRBJ2-7, with 8 nucleotides matching TRBD1. After removal of 5 bases from V and 4 bases from J, the junction contained 4 bases not matched to a gene. The germline V gene encodes CDR1 KGHSH and CDR2 LQKENI. The length of the CDR3 is 13 residues. The CDR3 loop reads CASSGGQAYEQYF. CDR3 DNA: TGTGCCAGCTCAGGGGGACAGGCGTACGAGCAGTACTTC.

V usage is TRBV28 and J usage is TRBJ2-7; 9 bases align to TRBD2. This CDR3 has 15 residues. Germline V gives CDR1 MDHEN, CDR2 SYDVKM. Trimming cost V 6 bases and J 3 bases; bases outside gene matches: 9. The CDR3 sequence: CASRGAGGIIYEQYF. The CDR3 DNA follows: TGTGCCAGCAGAGGGGCGGGGGGGATCATCTACGAGCAGTACTTC. The complete variable domain, with remaining parts taken from reference TRBV28 and TRBJ2-7, reads DVKVTQSSRYLVKRTGEKVFLECVQDMDHENMFWYRQDPGLGLRLIYFSYDVKMKEKGDIPEGYSVSREKKERFSLILESASTNQTSMYLCASRGAGGIIYEQYFGPGTRLTVT.

Only a few counts were recorded for this clone. The J gene is TRBJ1-2, the V gene TRBV7-2; 8 nucleotides match TRBD1. In germline, CDR1 is SGHTA, CDR2 FQGNSA. The CDR3 consists of 15 residues. The junction had 10 bases not matched to a gene; V was cut back by 7 bases and J by 3 bases. The CDR3 sequence: CASNVIGQGYYGYTF. As DNA, the CDR3 is TGTGCCAGCAACGTCATTGGACAGGGATACTATGGCTACACCTTC.

This chain connects TRBV7-9 to TRBJ1-4, with 9 bases that match TRBD1. The CDR3 contains 15 residues. Trimming took 5 bases from V and 7 from J; bases not matched to a gene: 8. Per germline, CDR1 SEHNR and CDR2 FQNEAQ (reference sequence). CDR3 bases: TGTGCCAGCAGCGTATCCGGGACAGGGTTTGAAAAACTGTTTTTT. This encodes CASSVSGTGFEKLFF.

This chain links TRBV6-1 with TRBJ1-2; possibly TRBD1 for D (5 bases). V lost 4 bases and J lost 4, with 10 bases in between. The CDR3 consists of 13 residues. Germline V CDR1 and CDR2: MNHNS, SASEGT. CDR3 coding DNA: TGTGCCAGCAGTGTGGGGGGGGGCTATGGCTACACCTTC. It encodes CASSVGGGYGYTF.

The J gene is TRBJ2-5, the V gene TRBV6-5; possibly TRBD1 for D (7 bases). The CDR3 extends over 15 amino acids. V lost 2 bases, J lost 0 bases, and 10 bases lay in between. In germline, CDR1 is MNHEY, CDR2 SVGAGI. DNA of the CDR3: TGTGCCAGCAGTTACGGAGGGGGCGACCAAGAGACCCAGTACTTC. This encodes CASSYGGGDQETQYF.